This note documents a single TCR beta chain sequence. This sample is part of a study of identical twins. TCRdb used MiXCR to reprocess the 5' RACE reads, holding one entry per CDR3 protein. The sample comprises 500,000 to 700,000 distinct CDR3 sequences, around 7.4% of which are singletons, and 1.6% rests with the top ten. V was cut by 7 bases and J by 2 bases, with 12 bases left in between. Germline assignment: CDR1 SGHDN and CDR2 FVKESK. There are 13 residues in the CDR3. These data also featured in a second study, about yellow fever vaccine responses in identical twins.

The rearrangement joins TRBV14 to TRBJ2-7, with a weak D call TRBD1 (5 bases). What was sequenced was PBMCs. The origin of this receptor is a woman between 18 and 29 years old in good health. CDR3 in amino acids: CASNRDRTYEQYF. In DNA, the CDR3 is TGTGCCAGCAACAGAGACAGAACCTACGAGCAGTACTTC.